The 32 T cell receptor beta chains reported below all come from one sample, sequenced in a study of blood T cell repertoires in COVID-19 (dated by TCRdb to the early 2020s). Libraries were made using the immunoSEQ multiplex PCR assay. TCRdb retrieved this table from immuneACCESS and kept in-frame rearrangements only. Not all clones are present; in checked studies, unresolved V genes account for under half, and no reason is known for the remainder. This sample has about 98,000 clones in its table, and more than 65% of those were observed once. The ten largest clones take up roughly 10% of the sample. The sample taken for sequencing was peripheral blood. The receptors come from a woman aged 80 or over with acute or convalescent COVID-19.

In its sample, this clone was seen once. This CDR3 reads CASSATGHQPEAFF. Written as DNA, the CDR3 is TGCGCCAGCAGTGCTACAGGGCATCAACCTGAAGCTTTCTTT. This chain links TRBV10-2 with TRBJ1-1; D possibly corresponds to TRBD1 (6 bases). The CDR3 length is 14 residues. V was trimmed by 4 bases and J by 6 bases, leaving 15 bases between them. Per germline, CDR1 WSHSY and CDR2 SAAADI.

This clone was detected a few times. Lacking the conserved final phenylalanine or tryptophan, this CDR3 likely reflects a read error. Because the CDR3's place on the DNA is in doubt, the DNA is left out and the CDR3 is given as listed by TCRdb. The J gene is TRBJ1-5, the V gene TRBV28; TRBD1 reflects the table's D call only, with no check against the DNA. CDR1 is MDHEN and CDR2 is SYDVKM in the germline V gene. The CDR3 has 11 residues if both end residues are counted. The chain's CDR3 is CASSLGTSRGY.

The V and J genes are TRBV25-1 and TRBJ1-2; D possibly corresponds to TRBD1 (6 bases). Trimming pared 3 bases from V and 9 bases from J, leaving 23 bases between. The CDR3 runs to 16 residues. Germline CDR1 reads MGHDK; CDR2 reads SYGVNS. CDR3 coding DNA: TGTGCCAGCAGTGACACCCTATCGGGCCAGGGGAGTCGCTACACCTTC. The encoded protein is CASSDTLSGQGSRYTF.

The chain links TRBV7-9 to TRBJ1-4; D is unclear. The germline V and J ends were trimmed by 1 base and 8 bases, with 11 bases remaining between them. This CDR3 spans 14 amino acids. Germline loops: CDR1 SEHNR, CDR2 FQNEAQ (reference sequence). The CDR3 DNA sequence: TGTGCCAGCAGCTTAGACAGATTTGGCGAAAAACTGTTTTTT. Its protein product is CASSLDRFGEKLFF. The whole variable domain, remainder taken from reference TRBV7-9 and TRBJ1-4, is DTGVSQNPRHKITKRGQNVTFRCDPISEHNRLYWYRQTLGQGPEFLTYFQNEAQLEKSRLLSDRFSAERPKGSFSTLEIQRTEQGDSAMYLCASSLDRFGEKLFFGSGTQLSVL.

This sequence joins TRBV9 and TRBJ2-5; D call uncertain. The CDR3 runs to 9 residues. V lost 10 bases to trimming and J lost 3 bases, with 4 bases between them. Germline lookup yields CDR1 SGDLS and CDR2 YYNGEE. The CDR3 DNA reads as TGTGCCCGGGAAGAGACCCAGTACTTC. It yields the protein CAREETQYF.

The V call is TRBV10-3, the J call TRBJ2-3; TRBD2 matches at 8 bases. In germline, CDR1 is ENHRY, CDR2 SYGVKD. CDR3 length: 14 amino acids. The V segment lost 4 bases and the J segment 2 bases; nucleotides outside the gene matches: 2. The CDR3 DNA reads as TGTGCCATCAGTGCGGGGGGGGACACAGATACGCAGTATTTT. Residues: CAISAGGDTDTQYF.

The chain is built from TRBV3-1 (or the pseudogene TRBV3-2) and TRBJ1-4; 9 bases are shared with TRBD1. The germline CDR1 and CDR2 sequences are LGHDT and YNNKEL (reference sequence). This CDR3 is 15 amino acids long. V was clipped by 4 bases and J by 9 bases; unmatched bases: 9. The CDR3 sequence: CASSPEDRGLKKLFF. DNA for the CDR3: TGTGCCAGCAGCCCGGAGGACAGGGGTCTTAAAAAACTGTTTTTT.

The rearrangement links TRBV6-6 to TRBJ1-2; the match to TRBD1 covers 9 bases. Germline V gene sequence: CDR1 MNHNY, CDR2 SVGAGI (reference sequence). With 6 bases clipped from V and 8 bases from J, the junction kept 13 bases outside the gene matches. This CDR3 is built from 15 residues. The CDR3 sequence: CASREIQGARHGYTF. CDR3 coding DNA: TGTGCCAGCAGGGAAATACAGGGGGCGCGTCACGGCTACACCTTC.

The chain carries TRBV28 and TRBJ1-1; D might be TRBD1 (5 bases). The ends were cut back, 3 bases at V and 0 bases at J, with 11 bases in the middle. Germline assignment: CDR1 MDHEN and CDR2 SYDVKM. The CDR3 has 15 residues. The CDR3 reads CASSFGGGMNTEAFF. DNA for the CDR3: TGTGCCAGCAGTTTTGGGGGGGGTATGAACACTGAAGCTTTCTTT.

V usage is TRBV18 and J usage is TRBJ2-5; possibly TRBD2 for D (6 bases). V was trimmed by 11 bases and J by 5 bases, leaving 18 bases between them. The germline V gene has CDR1 KGHSH and CDR2 LQKENI. The CDR3 spans 13 residues. The DNA for the CDR3 is TGTGCCTCGCGGGGCCTAGCCGGGGAGACCCAGTACTTC. Its protein product is CASRGLAGETQYF.

This chain uses TRBV7-9 with TRBJ2-4; a possible D gene is TRBD2 (6 bases). Deletions cut 1 base from V and 4 bases from J, with 11 bases between. The CDR3 sequence is 15 residues long. CDR1 and CDR2 from the germline V gene are SEHNR and FQNEAQ (reference sequence). CDR3 in DNA: TGTGCCAGCAGCTTAGACGCCGGGACTAAAAACATTCAGTACTTC. Translation: CASSLDAGTKNIQYF. Based on the CDR3 plus reference TRBV7-9 and TRBJ2-4, the full variable domain is DTGVSQNPRHKITKRGQNVTFRCDPISEHNRLYWYRQTLGQGPEFLTYFQNEAQLEKSRLLSDRFSAERPKGSFSTLEIQRTEQGDSAMYLCASSLDAGTKNIQYFGAGTRLSVL.

The chain recombines TRBV10-3 with TRBJ1-2; perhaps TRBD1 as D (5 bases). The length of the CDR3 is 14 residues. Germline CDR1 and CDR2: ENHRY and SYGVKD. V lost 3 bases to trimming and J lost 6 bases, with 14 bases between them. CDR3 region: CAISDWQGIDGYTF. In DNA form, the CDR3 reads TGTGCCATCAGTGACTGGCAGGGCATTGATGGCTACACCTTC.

CDR3 sequence (DNA): TGTGCCAGTAGTATGACGAGGCGGGGTATCGATACGCAGTATTTT. This codes for CASSMTRRGIDTQYF. The chain employs TRBV19 and TRBJ2-3; possibly TRBD2 for D (6 bases). Germline assignment: CDR1 LNHDA and CDR2 SQIVND (reference sequence). Trimming stripped 3 bases from V and 6 bases from J, with 16 bases between. The CDR3 consists of 15 residues.

V usage is TRBV9 and J usage is TRBJ1-1, with TRBD1 as a possible D gene (6 bases). Trimming took off 4 bases at V and 0 bases at J, with 13 bases between the two ends. This CDR3 has 15 residues. Germline-derived CDR1 and CDR2 are SGDLS and YYNGEE. The CDR3 sequence is CASSMRQDLNTEAFF. In DNA form, the CDR3 reads TGTGCCAGCAGCATGCGACAGGACCTGAACACTGAAGCTTTCTTT.

V and J are TRBV30 and TRBJ2-7; TRBD1 matches 8 bases. The germline gives CDR1 GTSNPN, CDR2 SVGIG (reference sequence). The CDR3 length is 14 residues. The V gene end was trimmed by 5 bases and the J gene end by 6 bases; junction bases not matched to a gene: 12. The DNA of the CDR3 is TGTGCCTGGGGGACAGGACAGCCCACCGCCGAGCAGTACTTC. It specifies CAWGTGQPTAEQYF. Full variable domain (outside the CDR3, taken from reference TRBV30 and TRBJ2-7): SQTIHQWPATLVQPVGSPLSLECTVEGTSNPNLYWYRQAAGRGLQLLFYSVGIGQISSEVPQNLSASRPQDRQFILSSKKLLLSDSGFYLCAWGTGQPTAEQYFGPGTRLTVT.

CDR3 region: CASSTYTGADTDTQYF. The CDR3 DNA sequence: TGTGCCAGCAGCACCTACACAGGGGCGGACACAGATACGCAGTATTTT. V gene TRBV27 combines with J gene TRBJ2-3, with TRBD1 identical over 7 bases. V lost 6 bases to trimming and J lost 2 bases; unmatched junction nucleotides: 11. The CDR3 is 16 amino acids. In germline, CDR1 is MNHEY, CDR2 SMNVEV (reference sequence).

Only one count was recorded for this clone. The rearrangement uses TRBV9 and TRBJ1-2, with 9 nucleotides matching TRBD1. Trimming at V came to 0 bases and at J to 1 base, leaving 7 bases not matched to a gene. CDR1 SGDLS and CDR2 YYNGEE come from the germline V gene. The CDR3 is 17 residues long. The CDR3 DNA reads TGTGCCAGCAGCGTAGCTCCCGGGACAGGGCGTAACTATGGCTACACCTTC. It encodes CASSVAPGTGRNYGYTF.

The rearrangement links TRBV19 to TRBJ1-5; 7 nucleotides match TRBD1. Germline CDR1 LNHDA, CDR2 SQIVND (reference sequence). CDR3 size: 17 residues. The V and J ends lost 5 bases and 1 base, in that order; junction bases with no gene match: 11. The CDR3 DNA is TGTGCCAGTAGTGTAAACAGGGGACGGCCGAGCAATCAGCCCCAGCATTTT. This gives the protein CASSVNRGRPSNQPQHF.

This CDR3 is CASSLETGRLWWANVLTF. Here the CDR3 DNA reads TGTGCCAGCAGCTTAGAGACAGGGAGGCTCTGGTGGGCCAACGTCCTGACTTTC. The chain links TRBV7-7 to TRBJ2-6, with D tentatively TRBD1 (7 bases). The CDR3 consists of 18 residues. CDR1 and CDR2 (germline): SSHAT, FNYEAQ (reference sequence). V lost 1 base to trimming and J lost 5 bases, with 18 bases between them. Combining the CDR3 with reference TRBV7-7 and TRBJ2-6 gives the whole variable domain GAGVSQSPRYKVTKRGQDVTLRCDPISSHATLYWYQQALGQGPEFLTYFNYEAQPDKSGLPSDRFSAERPEGSISTLTIQRTEQRDSAMYRCASSLETGRLWWANVLTFGAGSRLTVL.

This clone has a handful of counts. The gene calls are TRBV7-9 and TRBJ2-7; a possible D gene is TRBD2 (5 bases). Germline assignment: CDR1 SEHNR and CDR2 FQNEAQ (reference sequence). Trimming took off 6 bases at V and 4 bases at J, with 19 bases between the two ends. CDR3 size: 15 residues. The CDR3 DNA reads as TGTGCCAGCAGTAAAGTATCGGGAAGAGTTTACGAGCAGTACTTC. Translating gives CASSKVSGRVYEQYF.

A remark on this clone: Other DNA variants within this sample encode the same CDR3. The chain employs TRBV6-6 and TRBJ1-1, with no clear D. With 2 bases removed from V and 1 base from J, the gap between germline ends came to 5 bases. From germline, CDR1 is MNHNY and CDR2 SVGAGI (reference sequence). This CDR3 is 13 amino acids long. CDR3 coding DNA: TGTGCCAGCAGTTACCCCCAGAACACTGAAGCTTTCTTT. The encoded protein is CASSYPQNTEAFF.

This clone appeared once. The genes are TRBV5-6 and TRBJ2-5; TRBD1 agrees at 9 bases. V shed 0 bases, J shed 4 bases, and the junction held 4 bases outside the gene matches. The germline V gene has CDR1 SGHDT and CDR2 YYEEEE. The CDR3 covers 15 residues. CDR3 region: CASSLVGTGRETQYF. The CDR3 bases are TGTGCCAGCAGCTTGGTAGGGACAGGGAGAGAGACCCAGTACTTC.

The V and J genes are TRBV4-1 and TRBJ2-7, with D possibly being TRBD2 (5 bases). CDR3 length equals 17 residues. Trimming removed 0 bases from V and 2 bases from J, with 17 bases in between. Germline V gene lookup returns CDR1 MGHRA and CDR2 YSYEKL. CDR3 nucleotide sequence: TGCGCCAGCAGCCAAGATCAAGGAGGAGCGAGGACCTACGAGCAGTACTTC. Translation: CASSQDQGGARTYEQYF.

The J gene is TRBJ2-5, the V gene TRBV11-2, with 8 bases lining up with TRBD1. This CDR3 has 15 amino acids. V gave up 5 bases and J gave up 7 bases; unmatched junction bases: 12. From germline, CDR1 is SGHAT and CDR2 FQNNGV. DNA of the CDR3: TGTGCCAGCAGCCCAGGGGGACAGGAGAGTAGGACCCAGTACTTC. It yields the protein CASSPGGQESRTQYF.

V is TRBV5-4 and J is TRBJ2-7; D possibly corresponds to TRBD2 (6 bases). Germline V lookup: CDR1 SGHNT, CDR2 YYREEE (reference sequence). The CDR3 length is 14 residues. V lost 4 bases to trimming and J lost 2 bases, with 13 bases between them. CDR3 protein: CASSRDWPTYEQYV. CDR3 DNA: TGTGCCAGCAGCCGGGACTGGCCTACCTACGAGCAGTACGTC.

The chain couples TRBV6-2 or TRBV6-3 to TRBJ1-4, with 12 bases identical to TRBD1. This CDR3 spans 14 amino acids. V gave up 5 bases and J gave up 7 bases; unmatched junction bases: 2. Looked up from germline, CDR1 is MNHEY and CDR2 is SVGEGT. The CDR3 DNA is TGTGCCAGCAGTCGGGACAGGGGGCCTGAAAAACTGTTTTTT. It specifies CASSRDRGPEKLFF.

This clone came up once. The V call is TRBV29-1, the J call TRBJ1-3; TRBD1 agrees at 11 bases. Germline CDR1 is SQVTM and CDR2 is ANQGSEA. V lost 2 bases and J lost 0; bases outside the gene matches: 3. This CDR3 spans 16 amino acids. CDR3 protein: CSVEKGTGGSGNTIYF. The DNA of the CDR3 is TGCAGCGTTGAAAAAGGGACAGGGGGCTCTGGAAACACCATATATTTT.

The chain couples TRBV6-2 or TRBV6-3 to TRBJ1-1; tentatively, D is TRBD1 (6 bases). V was pared by 0 bases and J by 4 bases, with 12 bases between. The CDR3 sequence is 15 residues long. The germline V gene encodes CDR1 MNHEY and CDR2 SVGEGT. CDR3 nucleotide sequence: TGTGCCAGCAGTTACTCGGTTGTGGGGGCCACTGAAGCTTTCTTT. Its translation: CASSYSVVGATEAFF.

The chain couples TRBV2 to TRBJ2-7; D is perhaps TRBD1 (5 bases). V lost 4 bases and J 5 bases, leaving 9 bases between the germline ends. The CDR3 consists of 12 residues. CDR1 is SNHLY and CDR2 is FYNNEI in the germline V gene. CDR3 amino acids: CASSGSRDEQYF. The CDR3 DNA follows: TGTGCCAGCAGTGGGTCCAGGGACGAGCAGTACTTC.

This sequence joins TRBV19 and TRBJ1-3; a weak D match, TRBD1 (5 bases). This CDR3 comprises 13 residues. Germline lookup yields CDR1 LNHDA and CDR2 SQIVND (reference sequence). V gave up 7 bases and J gave up 3 bases, with 10 bases separating them. CDR3 bases: TGTGCCAGTATCTCGACAGTTGGAAACACCATATATTTT. This encodes CASISTVGNTIYF.

This clone was recorded a few times. The chain combines TRBV5-1 with TRBJ1-3; no clear D gene. The CDR3 sequence is 14 residues long. Trimming pared 0 bases from V and 6 bases from J, leaving 10 bases between. Germline CDR1 is SGHRS and CDR2 is YFSETQ. Written as DNA, the CDR3 is TGCGCCAGCAGCTTGGGGGCAGCCGAAAACACCATATATTTT. This codes for CASSLGAAENTIYF.

The CDR3 sequence: CAITHRDKGTQYF. CDR3 DNA: TGTGCCATAACTCACAGGGACAAAGGAACGCAGTATTTT. The rearrangement links TRBV27 to TRBJ2-3; a weak D match, TRBD1 (6 bases). The CDR3 runs 13 residues. Germline-derived CDR1 and CDR2 are MNHEY and SMNVEV (reference sequence). Trimming shortened V by 10 bases and J by 9 bases, and 20 bases separated the two germline ends.